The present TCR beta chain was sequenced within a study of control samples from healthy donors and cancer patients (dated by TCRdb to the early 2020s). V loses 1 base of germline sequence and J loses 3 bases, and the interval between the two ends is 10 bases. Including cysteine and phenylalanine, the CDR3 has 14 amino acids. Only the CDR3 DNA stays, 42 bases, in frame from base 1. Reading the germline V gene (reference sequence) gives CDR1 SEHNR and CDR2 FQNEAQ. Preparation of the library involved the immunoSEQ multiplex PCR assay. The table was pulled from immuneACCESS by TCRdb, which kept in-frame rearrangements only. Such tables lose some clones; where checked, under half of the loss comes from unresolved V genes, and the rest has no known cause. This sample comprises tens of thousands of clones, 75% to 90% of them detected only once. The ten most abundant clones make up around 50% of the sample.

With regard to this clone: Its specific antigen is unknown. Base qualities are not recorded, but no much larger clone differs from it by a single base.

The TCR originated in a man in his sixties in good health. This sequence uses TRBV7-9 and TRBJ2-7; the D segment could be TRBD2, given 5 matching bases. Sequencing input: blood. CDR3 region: CASSLEEARYEQYF. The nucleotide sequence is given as TGTGCCAGCAGCTTAGAGGAGGCGCGCTACGAGCAGTACTTC.